This T cell receptor beta chain was retrieved from a study of chemoradiotherapy in HPV16-positive cancers. Study findings and constraints: In HPV16-positive patients, HPV-responsive T-cell expansion tracked better recurrence-free survival.

On this clone itself: The antigen is not known.

This table comes from immunoSEQ multiplex PCR, and its TCRdb copy is limited to in-frame clones, with some not included. The sample consists of about 6,600 clones, roughly four fifths of them appearing once. Per germline, CDR1 SNHLY and CDR2 FYNNEI. Trimming cost V 8 bases and J 0 bases, with 11 bases left between them. CDR3 length equals 14 residues. The rearrangement joins TRBV2 to TRBJ1-3; D remains ambiguous. The sequencing here drew on tumor tissue, taken from a patient who underwent chemoradiotherapy. This sequence originates from a human donor with HPV-associated anogenital cancer. DNA for the CDR3: TGTGCCAGCTACGACGGAGCCTCTGGAAACACCATATATTTT. This encodes CASYDGASGNTIYF.